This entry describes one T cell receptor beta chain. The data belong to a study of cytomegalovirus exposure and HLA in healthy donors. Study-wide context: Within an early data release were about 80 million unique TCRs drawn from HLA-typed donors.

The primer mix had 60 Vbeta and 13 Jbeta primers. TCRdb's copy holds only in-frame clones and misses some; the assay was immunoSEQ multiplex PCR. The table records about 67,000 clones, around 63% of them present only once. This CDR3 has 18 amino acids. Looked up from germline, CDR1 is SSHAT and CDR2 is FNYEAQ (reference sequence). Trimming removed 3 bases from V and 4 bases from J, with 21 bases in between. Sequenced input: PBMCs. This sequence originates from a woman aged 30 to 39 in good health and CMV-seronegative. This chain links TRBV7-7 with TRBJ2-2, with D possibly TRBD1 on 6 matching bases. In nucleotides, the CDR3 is TGTGCCAGCAGCTTCCGGCCCCAGGGGAATAGAGGCACCGGGGAGCTGTTTTTT. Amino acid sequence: CASSFRPQGNRGTGELFF.